The source of this T cell receptor beta chain is a study of cytomegalovirus exposure and HLA in healthy donors. The primer mix had 60 Vbeta and 13 Jbeta primers. TCRdb keeps only in-frame clones here, not all; method: immunoSEQ multiplex PCR. The sample includes under 80,000 clones, roughly 80% seen only once; the top ten take more than 7%. Points on this clone: Its antigen remains unknown.

General observations from the study: There were some public TCRs occurring in many donors, but most TCR sequences were rare. TCR beta sequences reportedly predicted most subjects' HLA-A and HLA-B alleles accurately.

CDR1 and CDR2 from the germline V gene are MDHEN and SYDVKM. This CDR3 is built from 14 residues. The sequenced sample consisted of PBMCs. The receptor was derived from a woman between 40 and 55 years old in good health and CMV-seronegative. The chain links TRBV28 to TRBJ2-5; D may be TRBD2 (6 bases). The end of the DNA is better explained by TRBJ2-7, so the J call may be wrong. For the CDR3, the DNA is TGTGCCAGCAGTTTGGCCGGGAGTCTCTACGAGCAGTACTTC. Translated, it gives CASSLAGSLYEQYF.